Shown below are 21 T cell receptor beta chains from a single sample sequenced in a study of cytomegalovirus exposure and HLA in healthy donors. A multiplex PCR was run with 60 Vbeta primers and 13 Jbeta primers. Some clones are missing from TCRdb's copy, which holds only in-frame ones; the method was immunoSEQ multiplex PCR. The sample consists of 200,000 or so clones, approximately 78% of them appearing once. Sequenced sample: PBMCs. The receptors were sampled from a woman in her 40s in good health and CMV-seronegative.

The chain joins TRBV7-9 to TRBJ1-4; 8 bases fit TRBD1. Trimming removed 5 bases from V and 7 bases from J; junction bases left unmatched: 12. The CDR3 loop spans 16 amino acids. Germline-derived CDR1 and CDR2 are SEHNR and FQNEAQ (reference sequence). In DNA form, the CDR3 reads TGTGCCAGCAGCCTTGGACAGGGTCCATTACTTGAAAAACTGTTTTTT. It is translated as CASSLGQGPLLEKLFF.

This clone was seen a handful of times. The rearrangement uses TRBV2 and TRBJ2-1; 7 bases align to TRBD1. Germline V CDR1 and CDR2: SNHLY, FYNNEI. V was clipped by 9 bases and J by 2 bases; unmatched bases: 10. The CDR3 has 15 residues. CDR3 sequence: CASHRPGQTYNEQFF. The CDR3 DNA is TGTGCCAGTCACCGTCCGGGACAGACCTACAATGAGCAGTTCTTC.

The chain has TRBV4-2 and TRBJ2-7, with 13 positions matching TRBD2. The CDR3 has 16 amino acids. J gave up 7 bases and V 2 bases, and 8 bases lay outside the gene matches. CDR1 and CDR2 (germline): LGHNA, YNFKEQ. The CDR3 nucleotides read TGTGCCAGCAGCCAAAGGACTAGCGGGAGATCGAAGGAGCAGTACTTC. Residues: CASSQRTSGRSKEQYF.

The chain joins TRBV27 to TRBJ2-7, with TRBD2 identical over 13 bases. There are 16 residues in the CDR3. Germline values: CDR1 MNHEY, CDR2 SMNVEV (reference sequence). The junction had 8 bases not matched to a gene; V was cut back by 7 bases and J by 2 bases. The CDR3 is CASNSGTSGNPYEQYF. The CDR3 DNA reads TGTGCCAGCAACTCCGGGACTAGCGGGAACCCCTACGAGCAGTACTTC.

This chain links TRBV6-1 with TRBJ2-7; 9 nucleotides agree with TRBD2. V was clipped by 4 bases and J by 2 bases; unmatched bases: 3. This CDR3 contains 14 residues. Looked up from germline, CDR1 is MNHNS and CDR2 is SASEGT. The CDR3 loop reads CASSVAGGPYEQYF. The CDR3 DNA sequence: TGTGCCAGCAGTGTGGCGGGAGGGCCCTACGAGCAGTACTTC.

This clone has just one count. The J gene is TRBJ2-3, the V gene TRBV6-5; the D is unclear. CDR1 is MNHEY and CDR2 is SVGAGI in the germline V gene. The CDR3 loop spans 13 amino acids. V lost 5 bases, J lost 5 bases, and 11 bases lay in between. In DNA form, the CDR3 reads TGTGCCAGCAGTCCCTCCGGTGAAGATACGCAGTATTTT. It translates to CASSPSGEDTQYF.

V gene TRBV5-1 combines with J gene TRBJ1-2; a possible D gene is TRBD1 (5 bases). V lost 4 bases and J lost 4, with 11 bases in between. Germline V CDR1 and CDR2: SGHRS, YFSETQ. There are 13 residues in the CDR3. For the CDR3, the DNA is TGCGCCAGCAGCCCGGGGGGAGGCTATGGCTACACCTTC. Its protein is CASSPGGGYGYTF. Variable domain in full (rest from reference TRBV5-1 and TRBJ1-2): KAGVTQTPRYLIKTRGQQVTLSCSPISGHRSVSWYQQTPGQGLQFLFEYFSETQRNKGNFPGRFSGRQFSNSRSEMNVSTLELGDSALYLCASSPGGGYGYTFGSGTRLTVV.

The J gene is TRBJ2-2, the V gene TRBV18, with 8 nucleotides matching TRBD1. The V gene end was trimmed by 0 bases and the J gene end by 5 bases; junction bases not matched to a gene: 2. The length of the CDR3 is 15 residues. Germline loops: CDR1 KGHSH, CDR2 LQKENI. The CDR3 protein is CASSPPDRVTGELFF. The CDR3 coding sequence is TGTGCCAGCTCACCACCGGACAGGGTAACCGGGGAGCTGTTTTTT.

This chain joins TRBV7-2 and TRBJ1-2; a possible D gene is TRBD1 (6 bases). The germline CDR1 and CDR2 sequences are SGHTA and FQGNSA. CDR3 length: 16 residues. V shed 6 bases and J shed 8 bases, with 25 bases lying between them. CDR3: CASRVTGTPHTGGYTF. CDR3 DNA: TGTGCCAGCAGAGTAACCGGGACACCCCACACGGGGGGCTACACCTTC.

CDR3 nucleotide sequence: TGTGCCAGCAGCGTAGCAAGGACTCAAGGTGAGCAGTTCTTC. Encoded protein: CASSVARTQGEQFF. The chain carries TRBV9 and TRBJ2-1; D is possibly TRBD2 (5 bases). The CDR3 is 14 residues long. The germline CDR1 and CDR2 sequences are SGDLS and YYNGEE. The V end was cut by 0 bases, the J end by 9 bases, with 13 bases between.

The CDR3 DNA sequence: TGTGCCAGCAGCCTGGGGGGAGGTTCAACCTACGAGCAGTACTTC. This codes for CASSLGGGSTYEQYF. The chain combines TRBV6-6 with TRBJ2-7, with D maybe TRBD2 (6 bases). The V gene lost 6 bases and the J gene lost 2 bases, with 17 bases spanning the gap. Germline lookup yields CDR1 MNHNY and CDR2 SVGAGI (reference sequence). CDR3 length: 15 amino acids.

This clone came up a few times. The chain carries TRBV4-2 and TRBJ2-7, with D unclear. Germline CDR1 is LGHNA and CDR2 is YNFKEQ. CDR3 length: 16 amino acids. The V end was cut by 1 base, the J end by 0 bases, with 13 bases between. CDR3 in amino acids: CASSQGPAADSYEQYF. DNA for the CDR3: TGTGCCAGCAGCCAAGGTCCGGCGGCCGACTCCTACGAGCAGTACTTC.

A few counts support this clone. The V and J genes are TRBV19 and TRBJ2-2; the match to TRBD2 covers 8 bases. Trimming at V came to 4 bases and at J to 6 bases, leaving 7 bases not matched to a gene. This CDR3 spans 15 amino acids. The germline CDR1 and CDR2 sequences are LNHDA and SQIVND (reference sequence). CDR3 DNA sequence: TGTGCCAGTAGTAAACCGGGACTAGAATCCGGGGAGCTGTTTTTT. Its translation: CASSKPGLESGELFF.

The chain has TRBV19 and TRBJ1-5; D ambiguous. This CDR3 is built from 12 residues. V was pared by 3 bases and J by 5 bases, with 5 bases between. Germline loops: CDR1 LNHDA, CDR2 SQIVND (reference sequence). The DNA for the CDR3 is TGTGCCAGTAGTATGCAGGATCAGCCCCAGCATTTT. Encoded protein: CASSMQDQPQHF.

The chain recombines TRBV7-9 with TRBJ2-1; 7 nucleotides align to TRBD1. The V and J ends lost 5 bases and 12 bases, in that order; junction bases with no gene match: 7. This CDR3 is 12 amino acids long. Germline CDR1 SEHNR, CDR2 FQNEAQ (reference sequence). As DNA, the CDR3 is TGTGCCAGCAGCCCGGTAGGGGGCGGGCAGTTCTTC. It encodes CASSPVGGGQFF. The entire variable domain, with the rest obtained from reference TRBV7-9 and TRBJ2-1, is as follows: DTGVSQNPRHKITKRGQNVTFRCDPISEHNRLYWYRQTLGQGPEFLTYFQNEAQLEKSRLLSDRFSAERPKGSFSTLEIQRTEQGDSAMYLCASSPVGGGQFFGPGTRLTVL.

This sequence joins TRBV5-1 and TRBJ2-1, with D perhaps matching TRBD2 (6 bases). The CDR3 length is 14 residues. Germline CDR1 reads SGHRS; CDR2 reads YFSETQ. Trimming left V 3 bases short and J 4 bases short, with 11 bases between. The DNA of the CDR3 is TGCGCCAGCAGCTCGGGACTGGAATACAATGAGCAGTTCTTC. It is translated as CASSSGLEYNEQFF. Supplemented by reference TRBV5-1 and TRBJ2-1, the full variable domain reads KAGVTQTPRYLIKTRGQQVTLSCSPISGHRSVSWYQQTPGQGLQFLFEYFSETQRNKGNFPGRFSGRQFSNSRSEMNVSTLELGDSALYLCASSSGLEYNEQFFGPGTRLTVL.

The chain is built from TRBV5-6 and TRBJ2-1, with 9 bases matching TRBD2. The CDR3 has 16 amino acids. Germline trimming cut 4 bases from V and 7 bases from J; bases unmatched to any gene: 12. The germline gives CDR1 SGHDT, CDR2 YYEEEE. CDR3 DNA: TGTGCCAGCAGCCCTCTTAGCGGGAGAAGGTCTAATGAGCAGTTCTTC. Amino acids: CASSPLSGRRSNEQFF.

V usage is TRBV4-1 and J usage is TRBJ2-5, with TRBD1 matching over 9 bases. The J call may be faulty, since TRBJ2-7 better matches the DNA end. The CDR3 is made up of 15 amino acids. The germline V gene has CDR1 MGHRA and CDR2 YSYEKL. CDR3 residues: CASSQDGTGTYEQYF. Written as DNA, the CDR3 is TGCGCCAGCAGCCAAGATGGGACAGGGACCTACGAGCAGTACTTC.

The V and J genes are TRBV7-3 and TRBJ1-1, with TRBD1 matching 12 bases. Losses at the gene ends were 5 bases for V and 9 bases for J; bases not matched to a gene: 7. The CDR3 is 14 residues long. The germline V gene encodes CDR1 SGHTA and CDR2 FQGTGA. The CDR3: CASSVGQGARQAFF. The CDR3, as DNA: TGTGCCAGCAGCGTGGGACAGGGGGCCAGACAAGCTTTCTTT.

The CDR3 DNA sequence: TGCGCCAGCAGCCCGGAGGACAGGGTTTGGGGCTACACCTTC. It yields the protein CASSPEDRVWGYTF. The chain employs TRBV5-1 and TRBJ1-2, with 8 bases matching TRBD1. The V segment lost 4 bases and the J segment 8 bases; nucleotides outside the gene matches: 10. Germline V gives CDR1 SGHRS, CDR2 YFSETQ. The CDR3 has 14 amino acids.

J is TRBJ1-1 and V is TRBV30; D may be TRBD1 (5 bases). V was clipped by 4 bases and J by 11 bases, with 17 bases between them. The CDR3 spans 12 residues. Germline V gene sequence: CDR1 GTSNPN, CDR2 SVGIG (reference sequence). The chain's CDR3 is CAWKGEPPAAFF. DNA of the CDR3: TGTGCCTGGAAAGGGGAACCCCCTGCCGCTTTCTTT.